A single T cell receptor beta chain is shown here with its context. Its antigen is unknown. The data were taken from a study of shared clonotypes between healthy human individuals. Study-level information: A couple of female and a few male donors aged 18 to 49 were enrolled.

Study-level findings and limits: The four-donor shared clonotypes exceeded non-shared clonotypes in generation probability, with non-shared ones scoring lower. Roughly 5.3% of naive CD4 clonotypes were common to a handful of donors.

Here immunoSEQ multiplex PCR was the method, and the copy in TCRdb shows in-frame clones only, minus some. Of over 1.5 million clones in the sample, 95% to 99% were seen once. The CDR3 is 13 residues long. Losses at the gene ends were 4 bases for V and 8 bases for J; bases not matched to a gene: 8. CDR1 is GTSNPN and CDR2 is SVGIG in the germline V gene (reference sequence). The investigators split CD4+ cells into a CD45RA+ naive subset and a CD45RA-negative memory subset. The chain has TRBV30 and TRBJ2-1, with TRBD2 identical over 7 bases. The sequence was collected from a man under 40 in good health. The sample taken for sequencing was naive CD4+ T cells sorted from blood. Subset denoted: CD45RA+ positively selected. CDR3 amino acids: CAWTPWEGHEQFF. The DNA of the CDR3 is TGTGCCTGGACCCCGTGGGAGGGCCATGAGCAGTTCTTC. The full variable domain, completed using reference TRBV30 and TRBJ2-1, is SQTIHQWPATLVQPVGSPLSLECTVEGTSNPNLYWYRQAAGRGLQLLFYSVGIGQISSEVPQNLSASRPQDRQFILSSKKLLLSDSGFYLCAWTPWEGHEQFFGPGTRLTVL.